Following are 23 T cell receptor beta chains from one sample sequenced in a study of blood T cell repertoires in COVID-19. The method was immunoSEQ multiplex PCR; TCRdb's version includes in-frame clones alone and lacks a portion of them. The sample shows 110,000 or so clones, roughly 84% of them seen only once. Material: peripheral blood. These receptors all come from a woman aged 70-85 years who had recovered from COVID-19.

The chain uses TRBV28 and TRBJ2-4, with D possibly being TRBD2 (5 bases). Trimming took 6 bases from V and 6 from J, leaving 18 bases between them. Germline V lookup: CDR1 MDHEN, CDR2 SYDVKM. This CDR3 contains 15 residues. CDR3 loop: CASSTDSYRANIQYF. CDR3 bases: TGTGCCAGCAGCACGGACTCGTACCGGGCAAACATTCAGTACTTC.

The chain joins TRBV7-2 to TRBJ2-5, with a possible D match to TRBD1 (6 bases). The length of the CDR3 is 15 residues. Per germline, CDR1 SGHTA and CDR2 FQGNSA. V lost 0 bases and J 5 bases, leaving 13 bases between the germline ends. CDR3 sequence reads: CASSLAQGSGETQYF. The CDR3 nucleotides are TGTGCCAGCAGCTTAGCCCAGGGGTCCGGCGAGACCCAGTACTTC.

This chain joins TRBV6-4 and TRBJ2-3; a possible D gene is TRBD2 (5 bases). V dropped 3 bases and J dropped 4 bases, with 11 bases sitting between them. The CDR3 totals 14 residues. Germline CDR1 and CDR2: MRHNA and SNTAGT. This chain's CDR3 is CASSEASWADTQYF. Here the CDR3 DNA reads TGTGCCAGCAGTGAGGCTAGCTGGGCAGATACGCAGTATTTT.

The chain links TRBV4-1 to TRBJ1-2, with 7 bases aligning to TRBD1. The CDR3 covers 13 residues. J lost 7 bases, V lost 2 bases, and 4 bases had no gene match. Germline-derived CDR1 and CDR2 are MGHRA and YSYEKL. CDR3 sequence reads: CASSQTGVPGYTF. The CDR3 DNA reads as TGCGCCAGCAGCCAAACAGGGGTCCCTGGCTACACCTTC.

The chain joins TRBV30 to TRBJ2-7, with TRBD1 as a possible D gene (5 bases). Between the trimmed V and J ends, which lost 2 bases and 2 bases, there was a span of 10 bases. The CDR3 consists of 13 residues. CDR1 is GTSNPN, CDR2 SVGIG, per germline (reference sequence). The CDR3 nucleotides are TGTGCCTGGAGTAGGGGAAGCCCCTACGAGCAGTACTTC. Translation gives CAWSRGSPYEQYF.

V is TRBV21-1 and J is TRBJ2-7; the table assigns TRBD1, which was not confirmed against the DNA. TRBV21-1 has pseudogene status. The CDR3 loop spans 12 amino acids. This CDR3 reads CASIPDRTEQYF. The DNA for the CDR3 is TGTGCCAGCATCCCAGACAGGACCGAGCAGTACTTC.

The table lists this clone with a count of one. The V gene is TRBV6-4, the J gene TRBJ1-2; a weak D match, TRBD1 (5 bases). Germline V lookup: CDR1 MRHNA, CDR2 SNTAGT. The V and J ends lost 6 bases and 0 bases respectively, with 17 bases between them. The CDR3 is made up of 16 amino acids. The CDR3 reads CASRARGDLANYGYTF. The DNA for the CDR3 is TGTGCCAGCAGGGCCCGGGGGGATCTAGCTAACTATGGCTACACCTTC.

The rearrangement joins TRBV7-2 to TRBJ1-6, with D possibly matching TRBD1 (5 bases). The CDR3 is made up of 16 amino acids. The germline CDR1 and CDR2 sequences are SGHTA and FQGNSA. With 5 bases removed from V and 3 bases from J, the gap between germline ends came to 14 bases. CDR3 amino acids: CASSQDTLLYNSPLHF. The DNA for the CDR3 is TGTGCCAGCAGCCAGGACACATTACTCTATAATTCACCCCTCCACTTT.

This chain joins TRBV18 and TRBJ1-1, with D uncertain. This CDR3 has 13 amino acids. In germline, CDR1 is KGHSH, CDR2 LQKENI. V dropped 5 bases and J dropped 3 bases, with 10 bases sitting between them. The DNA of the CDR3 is TGTGCCAGCTCAGAACAGAGGGACACTGAAGCTTTCTTT. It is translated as CASSEQRDTEAFF.

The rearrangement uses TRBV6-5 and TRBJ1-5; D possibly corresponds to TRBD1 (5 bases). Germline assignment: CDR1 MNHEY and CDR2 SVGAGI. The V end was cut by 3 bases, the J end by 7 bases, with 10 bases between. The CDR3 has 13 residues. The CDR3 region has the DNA TGTGCCAGCAGTTATCTCGCAGGGCAGCCCCAGCATTTT. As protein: CASSYLAGQPQHF.

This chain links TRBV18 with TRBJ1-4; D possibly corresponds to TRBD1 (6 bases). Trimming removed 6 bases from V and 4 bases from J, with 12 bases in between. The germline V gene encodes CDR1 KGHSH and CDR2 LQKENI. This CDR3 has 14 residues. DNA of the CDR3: TGTGCCAGCTCCGGGTACAGGGTTAATGAAAAACTGTTTTTT. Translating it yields CASSGYRVNEKLFF.

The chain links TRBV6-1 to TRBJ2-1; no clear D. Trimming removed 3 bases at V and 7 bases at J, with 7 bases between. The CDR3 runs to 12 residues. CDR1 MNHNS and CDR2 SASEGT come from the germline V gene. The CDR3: CASSDYGNEQFF. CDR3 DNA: TGTGCCAGCAGTGATTACGGGAATGAGCAGTTCTTC.

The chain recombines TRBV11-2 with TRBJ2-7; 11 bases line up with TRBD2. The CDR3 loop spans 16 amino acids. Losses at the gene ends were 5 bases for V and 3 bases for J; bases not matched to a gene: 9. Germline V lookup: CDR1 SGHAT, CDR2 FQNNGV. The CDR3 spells CASSPWGTSGRYEQYF. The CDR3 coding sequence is TGTGCCAGCAGCCCTTGGGGGACTAGCGGACGCTACGAGCAGTACTTC.

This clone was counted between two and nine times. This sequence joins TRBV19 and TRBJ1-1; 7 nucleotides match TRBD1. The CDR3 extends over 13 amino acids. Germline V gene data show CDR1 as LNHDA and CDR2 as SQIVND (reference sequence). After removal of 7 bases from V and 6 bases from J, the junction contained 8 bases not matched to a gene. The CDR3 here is CASKVGGGAEAFF. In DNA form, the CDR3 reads TGTGCCAGTAAAGTAGGAGGGGGCGCTGAAGCTTTCTTT.

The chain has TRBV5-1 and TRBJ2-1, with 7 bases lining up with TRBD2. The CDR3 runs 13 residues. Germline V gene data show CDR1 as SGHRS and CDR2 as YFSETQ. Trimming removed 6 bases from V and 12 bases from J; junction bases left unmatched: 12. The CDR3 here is CASTPDGLGAQFF. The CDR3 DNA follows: TGCGCCAGCACCCCGGACGGACTAGGGGCGCAGTTCTTC.

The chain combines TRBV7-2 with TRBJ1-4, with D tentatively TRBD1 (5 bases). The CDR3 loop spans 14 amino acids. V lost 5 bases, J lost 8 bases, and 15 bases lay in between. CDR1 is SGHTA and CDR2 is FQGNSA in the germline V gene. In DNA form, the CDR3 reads TGTGCCAGCAGCCCCGGGGGGAGGCCGGAAAAACTGTTTTTT. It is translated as CASSPGGRPEKLFF. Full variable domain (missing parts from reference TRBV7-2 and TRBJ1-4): GAGVSQSPSNKVTEKGKDVELRCDPISGHTALYWYRQSLGQGLEFLIYFQGNSAPDKSGLPSDRFSAERTGGSVSTLTIQRTQQEDSAVYLCASSPGGRPEKLFFGSGTQLSVL.

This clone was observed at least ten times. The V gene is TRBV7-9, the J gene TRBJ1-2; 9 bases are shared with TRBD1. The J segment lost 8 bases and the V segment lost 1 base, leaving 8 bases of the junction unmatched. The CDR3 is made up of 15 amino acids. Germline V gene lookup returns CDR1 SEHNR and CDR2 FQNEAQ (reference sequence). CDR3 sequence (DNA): TGTGCCAGCAGCTTAGTAGTACAGGGGGCGAAAGGCTACACCTTC. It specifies CASSLVVQGAKGYTF.

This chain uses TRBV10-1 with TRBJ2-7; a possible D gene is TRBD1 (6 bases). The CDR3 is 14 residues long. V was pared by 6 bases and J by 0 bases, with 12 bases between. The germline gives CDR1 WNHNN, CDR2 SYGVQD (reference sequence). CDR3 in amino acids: CASRRGTDSYEQYF. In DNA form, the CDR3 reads TGCGCCAGCAGAAGGGGGACGGACTCCTACGAGCAGTACTTC.

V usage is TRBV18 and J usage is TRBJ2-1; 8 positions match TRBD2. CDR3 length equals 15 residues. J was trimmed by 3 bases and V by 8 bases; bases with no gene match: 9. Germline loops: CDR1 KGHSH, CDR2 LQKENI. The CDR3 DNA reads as TGTGCCAGCCTCCGGGGGGGGGTTGACTACAATGAGCAGTTCTTC. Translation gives CASLRGGVDYNEQFF.

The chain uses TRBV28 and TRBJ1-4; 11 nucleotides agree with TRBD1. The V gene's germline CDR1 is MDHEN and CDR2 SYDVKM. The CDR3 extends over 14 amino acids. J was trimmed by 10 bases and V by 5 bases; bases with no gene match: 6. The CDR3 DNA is TGTGCCAGCAGTGGACAGGGGGCGCTGGGAAAACTGTTTTTT. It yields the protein CASSGQGALGKLFF. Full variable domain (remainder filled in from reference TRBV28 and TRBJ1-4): DVKVTQSSRYLVKRTGEKVFLECVQDMDHENMFWYRQDPGLGLRLIYFSYDVKMKEKGDIPEGYSVSREKKERFSLILESASTNQTSMYLCASSGQGALGKLFFGSGTQLSVL.

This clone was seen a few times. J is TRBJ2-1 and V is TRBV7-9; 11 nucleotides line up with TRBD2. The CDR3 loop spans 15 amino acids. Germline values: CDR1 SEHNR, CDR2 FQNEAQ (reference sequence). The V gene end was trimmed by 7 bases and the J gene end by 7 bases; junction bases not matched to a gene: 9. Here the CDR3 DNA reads TGTGCCAGCAACCCACTAGCGGGAGTAGGGAATGAGCAGTTCTTC. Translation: CASNPLAGVGNEQFF. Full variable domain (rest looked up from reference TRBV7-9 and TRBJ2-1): DTGVSQNPRHKITKRGQNVTFRCDPISEHNRLYWYRQTLGQGPEFLTYFQNEAQLEKSRLLSDRFSAERPKGSFSTLEIQRTEQGDSAMYLCASNPLAGVGNEQFFGPGTRLTVL.

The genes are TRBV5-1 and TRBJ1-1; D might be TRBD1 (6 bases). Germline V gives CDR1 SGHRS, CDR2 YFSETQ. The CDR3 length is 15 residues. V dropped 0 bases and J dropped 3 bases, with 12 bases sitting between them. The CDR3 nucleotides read TGCGCCAGCAGCTTGGTTCTGGGGGCGGACACTGAAGCTTTCTTT. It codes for CASSLVLGADTEAFF. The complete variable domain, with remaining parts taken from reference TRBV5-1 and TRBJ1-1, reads KAGVTQTPRYLIKTRGQQVTLSCSPISGHRSVSWYQQTPGQGLQFLFEYFSETQRNKGNFPGRFSGRQFSNSRSEMNVSTLELGDSALYLCASSLVLGADTEAFFGQGTRLTVV.

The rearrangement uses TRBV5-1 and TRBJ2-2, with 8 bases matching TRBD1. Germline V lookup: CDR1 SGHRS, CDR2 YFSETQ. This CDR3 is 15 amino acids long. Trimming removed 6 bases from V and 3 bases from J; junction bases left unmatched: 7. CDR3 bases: TGCGCCAGCAACCGACAGGGGCGGGACACCGGGGAGCTGTTTTTT. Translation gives CASNRQGRDTGELFF.